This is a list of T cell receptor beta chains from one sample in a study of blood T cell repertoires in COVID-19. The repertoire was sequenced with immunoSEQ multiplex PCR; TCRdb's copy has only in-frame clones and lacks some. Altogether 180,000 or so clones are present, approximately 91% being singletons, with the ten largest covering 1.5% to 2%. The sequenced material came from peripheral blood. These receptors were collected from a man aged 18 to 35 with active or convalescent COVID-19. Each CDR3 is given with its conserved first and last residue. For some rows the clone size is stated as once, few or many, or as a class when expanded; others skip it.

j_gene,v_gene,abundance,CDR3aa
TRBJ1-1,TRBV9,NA,CASNTGGNTEAFF
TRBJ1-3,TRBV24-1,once,CATSDTPSGTGGNTIYF
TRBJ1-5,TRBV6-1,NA,CASSEAHPLASQPQHF
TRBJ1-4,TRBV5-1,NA,CASSFSRTGDEKLFF
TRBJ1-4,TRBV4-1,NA,CASSPPQGEKLFF
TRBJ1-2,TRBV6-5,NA,CASSYSGDYGYTF
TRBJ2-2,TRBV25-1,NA,CASTSGTGSPGELFF
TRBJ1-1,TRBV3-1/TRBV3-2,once,CASSLLPHRWTEAFF
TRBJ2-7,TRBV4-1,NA,CASSPGEGGSPLYTTEQYF
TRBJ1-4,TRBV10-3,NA,CAISETGMTEKLFF
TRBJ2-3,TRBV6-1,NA,CASSESRGNPQYF
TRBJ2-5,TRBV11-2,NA,CASNVDRGRETQYF
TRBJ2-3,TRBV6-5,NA,CASRVAGEADTQYF
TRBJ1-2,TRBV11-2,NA,CASNFAQGLAYGYTF
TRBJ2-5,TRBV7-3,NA,CASSRLSGGRETQYF
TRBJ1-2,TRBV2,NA,CASSGTGLGYGYTF
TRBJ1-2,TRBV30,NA,CAWSAYPGQGSGYTF
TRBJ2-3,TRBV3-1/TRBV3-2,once,CASSDTPTDTQYF
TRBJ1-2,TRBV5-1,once,CASSLTGLNYGYTF
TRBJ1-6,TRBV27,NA,CASSLLGGMGSPLHF
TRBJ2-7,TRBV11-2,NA,CASSPPGLASDEQYF
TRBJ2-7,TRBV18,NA,CASSPRRELIADEQYF
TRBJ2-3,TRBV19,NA,CASSILTGSTDTQYF
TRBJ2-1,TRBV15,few,CATSRLAGLEQFF
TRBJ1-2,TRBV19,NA,CASSVTGRGYTF
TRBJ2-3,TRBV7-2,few,CASSLLAGTVNTDTQYF
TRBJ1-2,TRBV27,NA,CASSLQQDYGYTF
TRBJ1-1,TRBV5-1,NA,CASSLGRGTEAFF